A single sample gave rise to the 16 T cell receptor beta chains below, sequenced in a study of shared clonotypes between healthy human individuals. Sequenced by immunoSEQ multiplex PCR; TCRdb stores in-frame clones only, minus some. The sample records about 450,000 clones, approximately 79% being singletons. The specimen was PBMCs. The receptors shown here come from a woman aged 40 to 50 in good health. Some clones in this sample may be carry-over from other donors' samples.

The V call is TRBV18, the J call TRBJ2-1; D possibly corresponds to TRBD1 (6 bases). This CDR3 comprises 14 residues. Germline CDR1 KGHSH, CDR2 LQKENI. The V and J ends lost 8 bases and 0 bases respectively, with 11 bases between them. This CDR3 is CASSRGSSYNEQFF. Written as DNA, the CDR3 is TGTGCCAGCAGCAGGGGTAGCTCCTACAATGAGCAGTTCTTC. Complete variable domain (other parts from reference TRBV18 and TRBJ2-1): NAGVMQNPRHLVRRRGQEARLRCSPMKGHSHVYWYRQLPEEGLKFMVYLQKENIIDESGMPKERFSAEFPKEGPSILRIQQVVRGDSAAYFCASSRGSSYNEQFFGPGTRLTVL.

Worth noting for this clone: Distinct nucleotide sequences in the sample also encode this CDR3. The chain has TRBV13 and TRBJ2-5; 10 bases line up with TRBD2. Germline V gene lookup returns CDR1 PRHDT and CDR2 FYEKMQ (reference sequence). The CDR3 is 15 residues long. V trimming: 3 bases; J trimming: 2 bases; junction bases outside the gene matches: 3. In DNA, the CDR3 is TGTGCCAGCAGCTTGCGACTAGCGGGTCAAGAGACCCAGTACTTC. This translates into CASSLRLAGQETQYF.

The V gene is TRBV18, the J gene TRBJ2-7, with D perhaps TRBD2 (6 bases). This CDR3 has 14 amino acids. V lost 3 bases and J 2 bases, leaving 11 bases between the germline ends. Germline V CDR1 and CDR2: KGHSH, LQKENI. CDR3 nucleotides: TGTGCCAGCTCACCTGCGGGAAATCCCTACGAGCAGTACTTC. Its protein is CASSPAGNPYEQYF.

V is TRBV5-1 and J is TRBJ1-2; 9 bases match TRBD1. This CDR3 spans 12 amino acids. Germline V CDR1 and CDR2: SGHRS, YFSETQ. The J segment lost 8 bases and the V segment lost 2 bases, leaving 1 base of the junction unmatched. The CDR3 loop reads CASSFGQGGYTF. DNA for the CDR3: TGCGCCAGCAGCTTTGGACAGGGGGGCTACACCTTC.

The chain uses TRBV6-5 and TRBJ2-1, with 8 bases fitting TRBD2. V shed 3 bases and J 4 bases; nucleotides not matched to a gene: 2. This CDR3 is built from 14 residues. Germline CDR1 is MNHEY and CDR2 is SVGAGI. Here the CDR3 reads CASSYSGDYNEQFF. CDR3 nucleotide sequence: TGTGCCAGCAGTTATAGCGGGGATTACAATGAGCAGTTCTTC.

The V gene is TRBV4-2, the J gene TRBJ2-7; TRBD1 agrees at 8 bases. CDR3 length: 15 residues. Germline assignment: CDR1 LGHNA and CDR2 YNFKEQ. V was clipped by 3 bases and J by 3 bases; unmatched bases: 7. CDR3 loop: CASSHRATGDYEQYF. In DNA form, the CDR3 reads TGTGCCAGCAGCCACCGAGCGACAGGGGACTACGAGCAGTACTTC.

The chain is built from TRBV27 and TRBJ2-7; 7 bases agree with TRBD1. The germline CDR1 and CDR2 sequences are MNHEY and SMNVEV (reference sequence). V lost 5 bases and J lost 3; bases outside the gene matches: 10. The CDR3 is 15 amino acids. CDR3 sequence: CASSVRGHGFYEQYF. The CDR3 bases are TGTGCCAGCAGTGTAAGGGGGCACGGGTTCTACGAGCAGTACTTC.

This clone has just a few counts. This chain joins TRBV2 and TRBJ1-6, with D unresolved. Trimming cost V 3 bases and J 7 bases, with 10 bases left between them. From germline, CDR1 is SNHLY and CDR2 FYNNEI. The CDR3 runs 14 residues. The CDR3 nucleotides are TGTGCCAGCAGTGACTGGGTTGAGAATTCACCCCTCCACTTT. It codes for CASSDWVENSPLHF.

Turning to this clone: Other DNA sequences of this sample code for an identical CDR3. The chain recombines TRBV5-4 with TRBJ2-3, with TRBD1 matching 7 bases. Unmatched junction bases numbered 1, after V lost 2 bases and J lost 1 base. This CDR3 comprises 14 residues. Germline V lookup: CDR1 SGHNT, CDR2 YYREEE (reference sequence). CDR3 sequence (DNA): TGTGCCAGCAGCTTTACAGGGGGCACAGATACGCAGTATTTT. This encodes CASSFTGGTDTQYF.

This chain connects TRBV5-1 to TRBJ2-7; tentatively, D is TRBD2 (5 bases). This CDR3 has 15 amino acids. Looked up from germline, CDR1 is SGHRS and CDR2 is YFSETQ. Trimming cost V 1 base and J 0 bases, with 11 bases left between them. CDR3 nucleotides: TGCGCCAGCAGCTTGAATTCGGGAAGCTCCTACGAGCAGTACTTC. This translates into CASSLNSGSSYEQYF.

J is TRBJ2-3 and V is TRBV28; D unclear. Germline V CDR1 and CDR2: MDHEN, SYDVKM. The CDR3 has 15 amino acids. Trimming took 4 bases from V and 2 from J, leaving 13 bases between them. This CDR3 is CASSSSDGFTDTQYF. In nucleotides, the CDR3 is TGTGCCAGCAGTTCCTCGGACGGCTTCACAGATACGCAGTATTTT.

In its sample, this clone was seen once. The J gene is TRBJ2-3, the V gene TRBV4-1; 10 bases agree with TRBD2. CDR3 length equals 15 residues. V lost 2 bases and J lost 2; bases outside the gene matches: 1. Germline CDR1 MGHRA, CDR2 YSYEKL. CDR3 bases: TGCGCCAGCAGCCAACTAGCGGGAGTCACAGATACGCAGTATTTT. This translates into CASSQLAGVTDTQYF.

The chain has TRBV5-1 and TRBJ2-3; 7 bases agree with TRBD2. V lost 1 base and J lost 1; bases outside the gene matches: 6. Germline values: CDR1 SGHRS, CDR2 YFSETQ. The CDR3 consists of 16 residues. The CDR3 spells CASSLTTSVGTDTQYF. Written as DNA, the CDR3 is TGCGCCAGCAGCTTGACCACTAGCGTGGGCACAGATACGCAGTATTTT.

The chain recombines TRBV6-6 with TRBJ2-1; no reliable D call. The CDR3 consists of 12 residues. V lost 4 bases and J lost 6, with 7 bases in between. From germline, CDR1 is MNHNY and CDR2 SVGAGI (reference sequence). The CDR3: CASSSSGNEQFF. CDR3 nucleotides: TGTGCCAGCAGTTCCTCCGGCAATGAGCAGTTCTTC.

A remark on this clone: A read error may explain this, as a much larger clone is one base away. The chain combines TRBV4-3 with TRBJ2-3; no reliable D call. The CDR3 spans 14 residues. Germline lookup yields CDR1 LGHNA and CDR2 YSLEER. CDR3 sequence reads: CARSLAAGTDTQYF. CDR3 DNA: TGCGCCAGAAGCCTGGCTGCCGGCACAGATACGCAGTATTTT.

V is TRBV11-1 and J is TRBJ1-1; no clear D. Trimming stripped 5 bases from V and 1 base from J, with 8 bases between. The CDR3 length is 13 residues. CDR1 SGHAT and CDR2 FQDESV come from the germline V gene (reference sequence). CDR3 bases: TGTGCCAGCAGCCCCCGGCGGAACACTGAAGCTTTCTTT. Its translation: CASSPRRNTEAFF.